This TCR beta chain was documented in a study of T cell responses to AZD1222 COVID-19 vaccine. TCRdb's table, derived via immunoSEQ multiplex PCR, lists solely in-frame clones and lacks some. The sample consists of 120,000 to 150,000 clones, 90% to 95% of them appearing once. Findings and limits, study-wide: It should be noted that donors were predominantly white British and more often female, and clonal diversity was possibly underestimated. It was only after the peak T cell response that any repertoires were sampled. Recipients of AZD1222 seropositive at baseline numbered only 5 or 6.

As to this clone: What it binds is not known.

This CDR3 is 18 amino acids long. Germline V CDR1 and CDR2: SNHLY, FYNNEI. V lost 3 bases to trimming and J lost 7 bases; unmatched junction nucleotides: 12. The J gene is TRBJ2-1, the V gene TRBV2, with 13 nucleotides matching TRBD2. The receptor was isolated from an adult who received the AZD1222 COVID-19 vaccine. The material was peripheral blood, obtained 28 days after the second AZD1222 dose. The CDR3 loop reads CASSEGPRTSGSGNEQFF. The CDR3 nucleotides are TGTGCCAGCAGTGAGGGGCCCAGGACTAGCGGGAGTGGGAATGAGCAGTTCTTC.